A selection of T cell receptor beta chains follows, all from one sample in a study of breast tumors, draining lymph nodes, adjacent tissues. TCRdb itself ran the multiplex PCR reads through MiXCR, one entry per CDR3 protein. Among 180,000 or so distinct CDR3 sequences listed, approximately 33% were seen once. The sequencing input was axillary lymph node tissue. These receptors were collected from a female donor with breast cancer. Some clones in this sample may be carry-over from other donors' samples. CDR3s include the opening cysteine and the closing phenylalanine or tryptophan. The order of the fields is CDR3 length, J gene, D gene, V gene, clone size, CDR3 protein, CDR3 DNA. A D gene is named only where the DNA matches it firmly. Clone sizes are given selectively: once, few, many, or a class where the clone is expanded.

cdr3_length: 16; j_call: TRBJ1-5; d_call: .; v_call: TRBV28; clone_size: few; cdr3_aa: CASKSGVRGSNQPQHF; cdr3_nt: TGTGCCAGCAAGTCGGGTGTAAGGGGTTCTAATCAGCCCCAGCATTTT
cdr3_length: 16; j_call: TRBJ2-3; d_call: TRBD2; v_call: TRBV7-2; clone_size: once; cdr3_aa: CASSPGGIASTDTQYF; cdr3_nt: TGTGCCAGCAGCCCGGGGGGGATAGCTAGCACAGATACGCAGTATTTT
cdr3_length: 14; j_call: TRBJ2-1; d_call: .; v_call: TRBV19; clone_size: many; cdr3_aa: CARPPIAEDNEQFF; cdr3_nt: TGTGCCAGACCCCCGATAGCGGAGGACAATGAGCAGTTCTTC
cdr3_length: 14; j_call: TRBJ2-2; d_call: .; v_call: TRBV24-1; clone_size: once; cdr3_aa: CATRGPFGTGELFF; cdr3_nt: TGTGCCACTAGAGGACCTTTTGGAACCGGGGAGCTGTTTTTT
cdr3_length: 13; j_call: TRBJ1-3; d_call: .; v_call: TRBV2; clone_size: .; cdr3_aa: CASTLGGGNTIYF; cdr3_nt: TGTGCCAGCACCCTGGGGGGCGGAAACACCATATATTTT
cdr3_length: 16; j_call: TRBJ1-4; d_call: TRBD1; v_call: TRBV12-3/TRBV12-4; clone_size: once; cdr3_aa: CASSRQGATGSEKLFF; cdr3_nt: TGTGCCAGCAGCCGCCAGGGGGCGACAGGGAGCGAAAAACTGTTTTTT
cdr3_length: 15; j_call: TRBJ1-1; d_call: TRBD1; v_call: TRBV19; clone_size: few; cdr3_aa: CASTWDRGVNTEAFF; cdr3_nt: TGTGCCAGTACCTGGGACAGGGGGGTGAACACTGAAGCTTTCTTT
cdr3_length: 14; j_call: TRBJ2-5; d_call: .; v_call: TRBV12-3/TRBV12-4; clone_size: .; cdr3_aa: CASSFRRTWETQYF; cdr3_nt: TGTGCCAGCAGTTTCAGAAGGACGTGGGAGACCCAGTACTTC
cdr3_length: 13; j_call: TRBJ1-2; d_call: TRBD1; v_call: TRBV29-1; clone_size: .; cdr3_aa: CSYTQGPGYGYTF; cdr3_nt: TGCAGCTACACACAGGGGCCTGGCTATGGCTACACCTTC
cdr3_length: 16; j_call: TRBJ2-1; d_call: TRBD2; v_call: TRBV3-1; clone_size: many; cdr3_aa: CASSPFSGGSYNEQFF; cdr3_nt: TGTGCCAGCAGCCCTTTTAGCGGGGGGTCCTACAATGAGCAGTTCTTC
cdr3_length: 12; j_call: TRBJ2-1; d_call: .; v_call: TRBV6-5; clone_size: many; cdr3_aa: CASRTTGNGQFF; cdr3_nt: TGTGCCAGCAGGACTACCGGTAATGGGCAGTTCTTC
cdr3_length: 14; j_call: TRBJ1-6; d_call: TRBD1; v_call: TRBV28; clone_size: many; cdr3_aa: CASTGGLHNSPLHF; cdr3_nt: TGTGCCAGCACAGGGGGCCTCCATAATTCACCCCTCCACTTT
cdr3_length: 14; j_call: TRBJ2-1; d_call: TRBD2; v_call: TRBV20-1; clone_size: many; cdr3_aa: CSARASGVYNEQFF; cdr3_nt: TGCAGTGCTAGAGCCAGCGGGGTGTACAATGAGCAGTTCTTC
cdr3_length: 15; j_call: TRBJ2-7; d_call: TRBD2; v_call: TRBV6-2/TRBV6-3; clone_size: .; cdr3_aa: CASLSGASGTYEQYF; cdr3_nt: TGTGCCTCCCTCTCAGGGGCTAGCGGGACCTACGAGCAGTACTTC
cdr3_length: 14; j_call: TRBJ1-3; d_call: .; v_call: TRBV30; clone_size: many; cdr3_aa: CAWSQGNQPNTIYF; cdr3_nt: TGTGCCTGGAGCCAGGGGAATCAGCCAAACACCATATATTTT
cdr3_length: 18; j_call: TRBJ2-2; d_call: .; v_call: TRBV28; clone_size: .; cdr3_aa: CASRHFGGGLGRTGELFF; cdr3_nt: TGTGCCAGCAGACATTTTGGCGGCGGGTTGGGGAGGACCGGGGAGCTGTTTTTT
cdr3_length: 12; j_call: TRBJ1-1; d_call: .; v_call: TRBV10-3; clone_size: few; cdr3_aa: CAIGQQNTEAFF; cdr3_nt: TGTGCCATCGGTCAGCAGAACACTGAAGCTTTCTTT
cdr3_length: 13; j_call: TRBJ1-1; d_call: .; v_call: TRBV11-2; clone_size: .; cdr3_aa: CASSFSEDTEAFF; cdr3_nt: TGTGCCAGCAGCTTCTCCGAGGACACTGAAGCTTTCTTT
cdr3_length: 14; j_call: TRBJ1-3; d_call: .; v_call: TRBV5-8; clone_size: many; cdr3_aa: CACTSGPRGNTIYF; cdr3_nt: TGTGCCTGCACCTCGGGCCCCCGTGGAAACACCATATATTTT
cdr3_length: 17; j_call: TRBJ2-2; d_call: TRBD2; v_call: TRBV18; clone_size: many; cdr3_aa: CASSLNGAGVNTGELFF; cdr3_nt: TGTGCCAGCTCTCTCAATGGGGCGGGAGTGAACACCGGGGAGCTGTTTTTT
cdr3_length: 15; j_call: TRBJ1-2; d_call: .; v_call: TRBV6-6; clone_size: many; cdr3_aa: CASRHPTTPKSSYTF; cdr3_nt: TGTGCCAGCAGGCACCCGACAACCCCCAAGAGTAGCTACACCTTC
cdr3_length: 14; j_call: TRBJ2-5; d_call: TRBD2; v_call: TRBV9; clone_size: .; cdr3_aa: CASSGGLAKETQSF; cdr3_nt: TGTGCCAGCAGCGGGGGACTAGCAAAAGAGACCCAGTCCTTC
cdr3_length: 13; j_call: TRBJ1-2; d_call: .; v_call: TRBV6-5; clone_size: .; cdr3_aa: CASSYGTSYGYTF; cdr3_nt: TGTGCCAGCAGTTACGGGACATCCTATGGCTACACCTTC
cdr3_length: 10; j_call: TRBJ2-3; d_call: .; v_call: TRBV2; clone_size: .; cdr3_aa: CASFWDTQYF; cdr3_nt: TGTGCCAGCTTTTGGGATACGCAGTATTTT
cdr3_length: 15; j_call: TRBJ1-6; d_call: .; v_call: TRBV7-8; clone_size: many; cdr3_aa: CASSVAGGYNSPLHF; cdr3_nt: TGTGCCAGCAGCGTGGCGGGGGGTTATAATTCACCCCTCCACTTT
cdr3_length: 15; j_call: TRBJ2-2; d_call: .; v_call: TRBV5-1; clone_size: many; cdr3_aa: CASSLVGLSSGELFF; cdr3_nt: TGCGCCAGCAGCTTGGTAGGACTTAGCAGTGGGGAGCTGTTTTTT
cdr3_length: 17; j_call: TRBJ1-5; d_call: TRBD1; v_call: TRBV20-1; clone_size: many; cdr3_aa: CSATPWTGGARSQPQHF; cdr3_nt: TGCAGTGCTACCCCCTGGACAGGGGGCGCGAGGAGTCAGCCCCAGCATTTT
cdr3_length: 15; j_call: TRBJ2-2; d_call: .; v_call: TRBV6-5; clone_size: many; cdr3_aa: CASRVYPFSSGELFF; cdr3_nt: TGTGCCAGCAGAGTCTACCCCTTCAGTTCCGGGGAGCTGTTTTTT
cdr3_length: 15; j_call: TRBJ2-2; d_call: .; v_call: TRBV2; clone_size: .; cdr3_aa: CASSRGVAGTGELFF; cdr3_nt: TGTGCCAGCAGCCGAGGGGTGGCAGGTACCGGGGAGCTGTTTTTT
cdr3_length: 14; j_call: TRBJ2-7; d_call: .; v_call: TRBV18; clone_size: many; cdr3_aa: CASSPPGRPDEQYF; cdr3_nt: TGTGCCAGCTCACCACCGGGACGTCCCGACGAGCAGTACTTC
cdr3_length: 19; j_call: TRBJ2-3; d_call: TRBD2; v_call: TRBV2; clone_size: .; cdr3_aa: CASSGKAKDSGGATDTQYF; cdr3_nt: TGTGCCAGCAGTGGTAAAGCGAAGGATAGCGGGGGGGCCACAGATACGCAGTATTTT
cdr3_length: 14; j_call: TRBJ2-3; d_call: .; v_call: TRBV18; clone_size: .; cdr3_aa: CASSPKTHTDTQYF; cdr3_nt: TGTGCCAGCTCACCGAAGACTCACACAGATACGCAGTATTTT
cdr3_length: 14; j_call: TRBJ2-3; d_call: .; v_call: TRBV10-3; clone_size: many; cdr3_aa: CAISERLGTDTQYF; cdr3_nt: TGTGCCATCAGTGAGCGTTTGGGGACAGATACGCAGTATTTT
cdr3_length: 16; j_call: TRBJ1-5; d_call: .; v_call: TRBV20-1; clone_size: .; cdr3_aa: CSAPLRRAGGGQPQHF; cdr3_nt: TGCAGTGCTCCCCTTAGGCGAGCGGGGGGAGGTCAGCCCCAGCATTTT
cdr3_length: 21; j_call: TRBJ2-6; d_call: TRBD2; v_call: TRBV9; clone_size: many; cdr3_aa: CASSARGASVAGGPGANVLTF; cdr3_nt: TGTGCCAGCAGCGCGAGGGGGGCTAGTGTAGCGGGGGGGCCTGGGGCCAACGTCCTGACTTTC
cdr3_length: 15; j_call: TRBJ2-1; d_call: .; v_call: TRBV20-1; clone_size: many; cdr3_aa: CSARGGGGLVHEQFF; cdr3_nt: TGCAGTGCTAGGGGGGGTGGGGGGTTGGTGCATGAGCAGTTCTTC
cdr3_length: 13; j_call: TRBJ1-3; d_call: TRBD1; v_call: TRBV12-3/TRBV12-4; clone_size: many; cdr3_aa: CASRMTGENTIYF; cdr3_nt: TGTGCCAGCAGGATGACAGGGGAAAACACCATATATTTT
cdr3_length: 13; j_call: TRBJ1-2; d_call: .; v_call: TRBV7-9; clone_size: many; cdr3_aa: CASSLGGNYGYTF; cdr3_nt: TGTGCCAGCAGCTTAGGGGGGAACTATGGCTACACCTTC
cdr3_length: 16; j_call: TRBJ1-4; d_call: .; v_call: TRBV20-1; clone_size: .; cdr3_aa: CSAAGREDRGGEKLFF; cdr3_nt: TGCAGTGCTGCAGGGCGGGAAGATAGAGGTGGTGAAAAACTGTTTTTT
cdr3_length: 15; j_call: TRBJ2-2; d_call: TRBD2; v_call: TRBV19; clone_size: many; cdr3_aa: CASSNSGRYTGELFF; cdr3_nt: TGTGCCAGTAGTAATAGCGGGAGATACACCGGGGAGCTGTTTTTT
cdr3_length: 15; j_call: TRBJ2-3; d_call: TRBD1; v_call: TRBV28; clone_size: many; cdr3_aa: CASTSGQPSTDTQYF; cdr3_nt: TGTGCCAGCACCTCGGGACAGCCTAGCACAGATACGCAGTATTTT
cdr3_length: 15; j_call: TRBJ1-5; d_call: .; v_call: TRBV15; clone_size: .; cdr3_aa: CATSRDRAGNQPQHF; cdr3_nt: TGTGCCACCAGCAGAGATAGGGCGGGCAATCAGCCCCAGCATTTT
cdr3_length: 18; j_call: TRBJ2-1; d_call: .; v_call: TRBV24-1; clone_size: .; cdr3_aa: CATSERRAATRGYNGQFF; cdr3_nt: TGTGCCACCAGTGAGAGGAGGGCCGCTACTAGGGGCTACAATGGGCAGTTCTTC
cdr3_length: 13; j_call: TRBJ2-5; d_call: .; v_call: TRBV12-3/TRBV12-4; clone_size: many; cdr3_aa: CASSLALKETQYF; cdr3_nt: TGTGCCAGCAGTTTAGCGCTGAAGGAGACCCAGTACTTC
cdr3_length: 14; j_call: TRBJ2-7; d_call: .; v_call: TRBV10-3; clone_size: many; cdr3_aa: CAIRGDTWTYEQYF; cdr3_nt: TGTGCCATCCGGGGGGACACCTGGACCTACGAGCAGTACTTC
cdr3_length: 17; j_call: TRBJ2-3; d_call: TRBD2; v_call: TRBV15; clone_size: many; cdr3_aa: CATSSWGTSGMVDTQYF; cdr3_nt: TGTGCCACCAGCTCGTGGGGGACTAGCGGGATGGTAGATACGCAGTATTTT
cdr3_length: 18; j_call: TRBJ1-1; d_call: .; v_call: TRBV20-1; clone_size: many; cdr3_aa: CSARDPEGQGFMNTEAFF; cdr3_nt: TGCAGTGCTAGAGATCCGGAGGGGCAGGGGTTCATGAACACTGAAGCTTTCTTT
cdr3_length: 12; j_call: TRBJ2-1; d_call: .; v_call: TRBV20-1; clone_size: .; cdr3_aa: CSAGGQRNEQFF; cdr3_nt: TGCAGTGCTGGGGGGCAAAGGAATGAGCAGTTCTTC